These 12 T cell receptor beta chains originate from one sample sequenced in a study of shared clonotypes between healthy human individuals. Assay used: immunoSEQ multiplex PCR; TCRdb lists only in-frame clones, some missing. In the table there are roughly 2.5 million clones, approximately 94% of which are singletons. Material: naive CD4+ T cells sorted from blood. As for subset: CD45RA+ positively selected. These receptors were taken from a man between 18 and 35 years old in good health.

The CDR3 nucleotides are TGTGCCAGCAACAAGGGCTCTGGAAACACCATATATTTT. Amino acid sequence: CASNKGSGNTIYF. V and J are TRBV7-2 and TRBJ1-3; D call uncertain. The CDR3 consists of 13 residues. CDR1 and CDR2 from the germline V gene are SGHTA and FQGNSA. V dropped 7 bases and J dropped 0 bases, with 7 bases sitting between them.

The V and J genes are TRBV6-1 and TRBJ2-7; 8 bases align to TRBD2. The V gene's germline CDR1 is MNHNS and CDR2 SASEGT. The CDR3 has 14 amino acids. V lost 6 bases to trimming and J lost 6 bases; unmatched junction nucleotides: 10. CDR3 in amino acids: CASSFAGGGSEQYF. The CDR3 DNA reads as TGTGCCAGCAGCTTTGCGGGGGGCGGTTCCGAGCAGTACTTC.

This clone was counted a few times. This chain uses TRBV11-2 with TRBJ1-1; no clear D gene. Germline values: CDR1 SGHAT, CDR2 FQNNGV. Trimming cost V 8 bases and J 0 bases, with 13 bases left between them. The CDR3 is made up of 14 amino acids. The CDR3 nucleotides read TGTGCCAGCGGGGTACCCCCTATGAACACTGAAGCTTTCTTT. It encodes CASGVPPMNTEAFF.

The CDR3 loop is CASSQDHYYSYEQYF. The CDR3, as DNA: TGCGCCAGCAGCCAAGATCACTATTACTCCTACGAGCAGTACTTC. The V and J genes are TRBV4-1 and TRBJ2-7; D is undetermined. This CDR3 is 15 amino acids long. Deletions cut 0 bases from V and 0 bases from J, with 9 bases between. Germline assignment: CDR1 MGHRA and CDR2 YSYEKL.

J is TRBJ1-1 and V is TRBV6-5; 9 bases fit TRBD1. Germline CDR1 MNHEY, CDR2 SVGAGI. V was pared by 7 bases and J by 5 bases, with 11 bases of the junction left unmatched. The CDR3 consists of 15 residues. CDR3 nucleotide sequence: TGTGCCAGCAATTTACAGGGGGCGGTATGGACTGAAGCTTTCTTT. Protein sequence: CASNLQGAVWTEAFF.

This chain links TRBV5-4 with TRBJ2-5; weak D call: TRBD1 (5 bases). CDR3 length: 14 amino acids. Trimming shortened V by 4 bases and J by 2 bases, and 12 bases separated the two germline ends. Germline CDR1 and CDR2: SGHNT and YYREEE (reference sequence). The chain's CDR3 is CASSTTGAQETQYF. The DNA for the CDR3 is TGTGCCAGCAGCACCACAGGAGCTCAAGAGACCCAGTACTTC.

The chain combines TRBV9 with TRBJ1-3; maybe TRBD1 (5 bases). CDR1 is SGDLS and CDR2 is YYNGEE in the germline V gene. Trimming left V 6 bases short and J 0 bases short, with 10 bases between. CDR3 length: 14 residues. CDR3 protein: CASNRPSSGNTIYF. The CDR3 nucleotides read TGTGCCAGCAACAGGCCAAGCTCTGGAAACACCATATATTTT.

The genes are TRBV30 and TRBJ2-1; D is unclear. V shed 3 bases and J shed 4 bases, with 4 bases lying between them. The CDR3 is made up of 11 amino acids. Germline values: CDR1 GTSNPN, CDR2 SVGIG (reference sequence). Written as DNA, the CDR3 is TGTGCCTGGAGGTGGTACAATGAGCAGTTCTTC. This sequence encodes CAWRWYNEQFF.

The chain combines TRBV28 with TRBJ1-4; the match to TRBD1 covers 12 bases. Unmatched junction bases numbered 5, after V lost 7 bases and J lost 8 bases. Looked up from germline, CDR1 is MDHEN and CDR2 is SYDVKM. The length of the CDR3 is 14 residues. The CDR3 loop is CASKRDRGREKLFF. CDR3 nucleotide sequence: TGTGCCAGCAAACGGGACAGGGGGCGGGAAAAACTGTTTTTT. The variable domain in full, with the rest retrieved from reference TRBV28 and TRBJ1-4, is DVKVTQSSRYLVKRTGEKVFLECVQDMDHENMFWYRQDPGLGLRLIYFSYDVKMKEKGDIPEGYSVSREKKERFSLILESASTNQTSMYLCASKRDRGREKLFFGSGTQLSVL.

Points on this clone: The sample has other DNA sequences that encode this CDR3 too. The chain employs TRBV6-5 and TRBJ1-2, with a possible D match to TRBD1 (6 bases). The CDR3 totals 12 residues. CDR1 is MNHEY and CDR2 is SVGAGI in the germline V gene. V gave up 6 bases and J gave up 8 bases, with 13 bases separating them. CDR3 amino acids: CASSRGRGGYTF. The CDR3 region has the DNA TGTGCCAGCAGCAGGGGCCGAGGCGGCTACACCTTC.

This clone has only one observation. The chain couples TRBV7-2 to TRBJ2-3, with 10 bases identical to TRBD2. This CDR3 has 15 amino acids. Germline loops: CDR1 SGHTA, CDR2 FQGNSA. The ends lost 0 bases at V and 4 bases at J; junction bases unmatched: 1. Written as DNA, the CDR3 is TGTGCCAGCAGCTTAGCTAGCGGGAGGCCAGATACGCAGTATTTT. Its translation: CASSLASGRPDTQYF.

V is TRBV18 and J is TRBJ2-5; D is ambiguous. The CDR3 has 15 amino acids. CDR1 is KGHSH and CDR2 is LQKENI in the germline V gene. Deletions cut 0 bases from V and 4 bases from J, with 12 bases between. CDR3 in DNA: TGTGCCAGCTCACCACCAGTCCTCAAAGGAGAGACCCAGTACTTC. Protein sequence: CASSPPVLKGETQYF.